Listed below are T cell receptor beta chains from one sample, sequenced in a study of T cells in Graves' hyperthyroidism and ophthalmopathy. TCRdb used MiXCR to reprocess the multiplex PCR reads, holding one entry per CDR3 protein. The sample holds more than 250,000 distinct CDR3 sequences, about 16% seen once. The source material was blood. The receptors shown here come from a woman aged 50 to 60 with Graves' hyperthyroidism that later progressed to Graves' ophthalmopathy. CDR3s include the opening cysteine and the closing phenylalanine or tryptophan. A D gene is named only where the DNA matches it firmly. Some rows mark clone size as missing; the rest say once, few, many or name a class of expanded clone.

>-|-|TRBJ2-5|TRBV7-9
CASSDSTEKSYQETQYF
TGTGCCAGCAGCGATTCTACAGAGAAATCGTACCAAGAGACCCAGTACTTC
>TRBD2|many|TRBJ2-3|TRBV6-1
CASSLAGTTDTQYF
TGTGCCTCTTCGCTAGCGGGAACCACAGATACGCAGTATTTT
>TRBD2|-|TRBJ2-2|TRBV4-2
CASSQETSAELFF
TGTGCCAGCAGCCAAGAGACTAGCGCGGAGCTGTTTTTT
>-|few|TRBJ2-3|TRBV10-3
CAISGNGDTQYF
TGTGCCATCAGTGGGAATGGAGATACGCAGTATTTT
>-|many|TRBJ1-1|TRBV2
CASSEAKGTEAFF
TGTGCCAGCAGTGAAGCCAAGGGCACTGAAGCTTTCTTT
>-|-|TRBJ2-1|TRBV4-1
CASSQDAPSSYNEQFF
TGCGCCAGCAGCCAAGATGCTCCGTCCTCCTACAATGAGCAGTTCTTC
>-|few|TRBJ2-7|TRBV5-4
CASSFGTDSYEQYF
TGTGCCAGCAGCTTCGGGACCGACTCCTACGAGCAGTACTTC
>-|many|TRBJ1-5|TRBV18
CASSPGGGQPQHF
TGTGCCAGCTCACCTGGAGGAGGTCAGCCCCAGCATTTT
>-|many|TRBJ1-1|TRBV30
CAWSVRAPEAFF
TGTGCCTGGAGTGTACGGGCACCTGAAGCTTTCTTT
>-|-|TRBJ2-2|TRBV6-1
CASSEAPTNTGELFF
TGTGCCAGCAGTGAGGCACCAACAAACACCGGGGAGCTGTTTTTT
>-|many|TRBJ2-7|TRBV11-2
CASSLDPPSSYEQYF
TGTGCCAGCAGCTTAGATCCCCCCAGCTCCTACGAGCAGTACTTC
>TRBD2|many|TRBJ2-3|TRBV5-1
CASSSGLAGVDTQYF
TGCGCCAGCAGCTCGGGACTAGCGGGAGTTGATACGCAGTATTTT
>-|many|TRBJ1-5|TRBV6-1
CASSEGPRNQPQHF
TGTGCCAGCAGTGAAGGACCGAGAAATCAGCCCCAGCATTTT
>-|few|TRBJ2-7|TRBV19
CASSPTSQSHEQYF
TGTGCCAGTAGTCCAACGAGCCAATCTCACGAGCAGTACTTC
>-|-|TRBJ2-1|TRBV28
CASRDLPDHKSRFF
TGTGCCAGCAGAGACCTACCGGACCATAAGAGCAGGTTCTTC
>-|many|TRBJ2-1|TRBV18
CASSPSFEGGPYNEQFF
TGTGCCAGCTCACCGTCCTTTGAGGGGGGTCCCTACAATGAGCAGTTCTTC
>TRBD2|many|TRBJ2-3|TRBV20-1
CSARQRGRAYNTQYF
TGCAGTGCTAGACAGCGCGGGAGGGCCTATAATACGCAGTATTTT
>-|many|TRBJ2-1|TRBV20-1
CSARKNEQFF
TGCAGTGCTAGAAAAAATGAGCAGTTCTTC
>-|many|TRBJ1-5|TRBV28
CASSLGGNGNQPQHF
TGTGCCAGCAGTTTAGGGGGGAATGGAAATCAGCCCCAGCATTTT
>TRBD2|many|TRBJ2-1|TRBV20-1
CSARTSGRTNEQFF
TGCAGTGCTCGGACTAGCGGGAGGACCAATGAGCAGTTCTTC